The clone carrying this TCR beta chain was found a few times. Assay used: immunoSEQ multiplex PCR; TCRdb lists only in-frame clones, some missing. The data contain nearly 30,000 clones, less than 90% of them singletons. These data belong to a study of PD-1 and CTLA-4 blockade in melanoma. Trimming took off 5 bases at V and 3 bases at J, with 10 bases between the two ends. The CDR3 is 13 amino acids. Germline loops: CDR1 PRHDT, CDR2 FYEKMQ (reference sequence). The chain combines TRBV13 with TRBJ1-2, with D hard to call. The sequencing here drew on CD8+ T cells from peripheral blood, taken before anti-PD-1 treatment. The receptor comes from a human donor with melanoma. The CDR3 coding sequence is TGTGCCAGCAGCCTTGGAGGCGACTATGGCTACACCTTC. It codes for CASSLGGDYGYTF.